Below are 15 T cell receptor beta chains sequenced from a single sample in a study of shared clonotypes between healthy human individuals. CD45RO-negative, CCR7-positively selected cells formed the naive CD8 fraction, excluding terminally differentiated effector memory CD45RA+ cells. Clones were sequenced by immunoSEQ multiplex PCR, and TCRdb holds only the in-frame ones, with some missing. This sample carries under 850,000 clones, around 93% of them seen once, and the ten largest clones take less than 25%. The material sequenced was naive CD8+ T cells sorted from blood. The receptor source for this set is a man aged 25 to 45 in good health.

This sequence joins TRBV11-2 and TRBJ2-7, with a tentative D call TRBD1 (6 bases). This CDR3 spans 13 amino acids. V shed 2 bases and J shed 4 bases, with 9 bases lying between them. Germline loops: CDR1 SGHAT, CDR2 FQNNGV. As DNA, the CDR3 is TGTGCCAGCAGCTTATTAGGGGGTTACGAGCAGTACTTC. The encoded protein is CASSLLGGYEQYF.

Remarks on this clone: The likely explanation is a read error, given a far larger clone one base away. The chain carries TRBV11-2 and TRBJ2-7, with TRBD2 matching 11 bases. The CDR3 sequence is 15 residues long. The V gene's germline CDR1 is SGHAT and CDR2 FQNNGV. V shed 5 bases and J 1 base; nucleotides not matched to a gene: 4. The CDR3 coding sequence is TGTGCCAGCAGCCCGGGACTAGCGGATTCCTACGAGCAGTACTTC. Translating gives CASSPGLADSYEQYF.

The CDR3 reads CASSQSSSGPQHF. The CDR3 DNA reads TGCGCCAGCAGCCAATCCTCCAGCGGGCCCCAGCATTTT. The chain employs TRBV4-1 and TRBJ1-5, with D uncertain. Germline assignment: CDR1 MGHRA and CDR2 YSYEKL. This CDR3 has 13 amino acids. Trimming shortened V by 2 bases and J by 9 bases, and 11 bases separated the two germline ends.

The rearrangement links TRBV28 to TRBJ1-5; 9 positions match TRBD1. This CDR3 spans 18 amino acids. Germline V gene data show CDR1 as MDHEN and CDR2 as SYDVKM. The V and J ends lost 7 bases and 9 bases, in that order; junction bases with no gene match: 22. The CDR3 sequence is CASTQPGTGIILPAPQHF. The CDR3 DNA is TGTGCCAGCACCCAGCCAGGGACAGGGATTATCCTACCCGCGCCCCAGCATTTT. Together with reference TRBV28 and TRBJ1-5, the CDR3 gives the full variable domain: DVKVTQSSRYLVKRTGEKVFLECVQDMDHENMFWYRQDPGLGLRLIYFSYDVKMKEKGDIPEGYSVSREKKERFSLILESASTNQTSMYLCASTQPGTGIILPAPQHFGDGTRLSIL.

The chain carries TRBV19 and TRBJ2-7; 8 nucleotides line up with TRBD1. Looked up from germline, CDR1 is LNHDA and CDR2 is SQIVND (reference sequence). J was trimmed by 3 bases and V by 4 bases; bases with no gene match: 2. The CDR3 contains 13 residues. In DNA form, the CDR3 reads TGTGCCAGTAGTAACGGACAGGGCTACGAGCAGTACTTC. As protein: CASSNGQGYEQYF.

The chain joins TRBV7-6 to TRBJ2-1; 9 positions match TRBD2. The CDR3 is 15 amino acids. V dropped 1 base and J dropped 4; count of bases not matched to a gene: 2. Germline V gene lookup returns CDR1 SGHVS and CDR2 FNYEAQ. The CDR3 region has the DNA TGTGCCAGCAGCTTAGTCACTAGCGGGTACAATGAGCAGTTCTTC. Encoded protein: CASSLVTSGYNEQFF.

This clone was seen more than once but under ten times. The germline gene is not matched at one end of the junction; a read error may be the cause. J is TRBJ1-5 and V is TRBV19; 7 bases fit TRBD1. Germline CDR1 is LNHDA and CDR2 is SQIVND (reference sequence). The CDR3 sequence is 15 residues long. CDR3 in amino acids: CASSPRGGGNQPQHF. The CDR3 region has the DNA TGTGCCAGTAGTCCCCGCGGAGGGGGCAACCAGCCCCAGCATTTT.

Turning to this clone: Being one base from a much bigger clone, this may be a read error. V usage is TRBV27 and J usage is TRBJ2-7; D is perhaps TRBD2 (6 bases). V was clipped by 2 bases and J by 0 bases, with 8 bases between them. CDR1 MNHEY and CDR2 SMNVEV come from the germline V gene (reference sequence). The CDR3 sequence is 14 residues long. CDR3 in amino acids: CASSLDGSSYEQYF. CDR3 sequence (DNA): TGTGCCAGCAGTTTAGACGGGAGCTCCTACGAGCAGTACTTC.

The chain has TRBV11-3 and TRBJ2-7; 7 bases align to TRBD2. This CDR3 has 14 residues. The germline CDR1 and CDR2 sequences are SGHNT and YENEEA. V gave up 5 bases and J gave up 3 bases; unmatched junction bases: 7. The CDR3 loop reads CASSLPGRFYEQYF. CDR3 sequence (DNA): TGTGCCAGCAGCCTACCCGGGAGGTTCTACGAGCAGTACTTC.

The CDR3 spells CSVEQSTYEQYF. Here the CDR3 DNA reads TGCAGCGTTGAGCAAAGCACCTACGAGCAGTACTTC. The chain couples TRBV29-1 to TRBJ2-7; D not certain. CDR1 is SQVTM and CDR2 is ANQGSEA in the germline V gene. The V end was cut by 3 bases, the J end by 2 bases, with 8 bases between. There are 12 residues in the CDR3.

This chain uses TRBV27 with TRBJ2-5, with a tentative D call TRBD2 (5 bases). Trimming stripped 6 bases from V and 5 bases from J, with 16 bases between. This CDR3 contains 14 residues. The germline gives CDR1 MNHEY, CDR2 SMNVEV (reference sequence). The CDR3 DNA reads TGTGCCAGCAGCTTGAGAGGGTTTGGGGAGACCCAGTACTTC. It is translated as CASSLRGFGETQYF.

The rearrangement links TRBV7-9 to TRBJ2-7; 8 nucleotides align to TRBD1. Germline V gives CDR1 SEHNR, CDR2 FQNEAQ (reference sequence). V shed 5 bases and J 3 bases; nucleotides not matched to a gene: 3. The CDR3 extends over 13 amino acids. The CDR3 DNA follows: TGTGCCAGCAGCGAAACAGGGGGCTACGAGCAGTACTTC. Translated, it gives CASSETGGYEQYF.

V gene TRBV25-1 combines with J gene TRBJ1-5; 9 bases fit TRBD1. Germline values: CDR1 MGHDK, CDR2 SYGVNS. CDR3 size: 14 residues. Trimming cost V 4 bases and J 5 bases; bases outside gene matches: 3. The DNA of the CDR3 is TGTGCCAGCAGTGCACAGGGGGCACATCAGCCCCAGCATTTT. The encoded protein is CASSAQGAHQPQHF.

The rearrangement joins TRBV10-2 to TRBJ1-2, with D perhaps TRBD1 (6 bases). The germline V gene has CDR1 WSHSY and CDR2 SAAADI. This CDR3 comprises 11 residues. Trimming took 8 bases from V and 2 from J, leaving 6 bases between them. The DNA for the CDR3 is TGCGCCAGCGGGACAAACTATGGCTACACCTTC. Translation: CASGTNYGYTF.

This chain links TRBV9 with TRBJ2-7, with D possibly matching TRBD1 (6 bases). Trimming took 0 bases from V and 5 from J, leaving 15 bases between them. The CDR3 length is 15 residues. Germline values: CDR1 SGDLS, CDR2 YYNGEE. In nucleotides, the CDR3 is TGTGCCAGCAGCGTAGGGGGGCGACCGCTTAACGAGCAGTACTTC. This codes for CASSVGGRPLNEQYF.